Below, 26 T cell receptor beta chains from the same sample are listed, as sequenced in a study of metastatic and nonmetastatic thyroid tumors. The entire patient cohort was treatment-naive prior to thyroid surgery. TCRdb re-clonotyped the PCR reads via MiXCR. This table holds roughly 34,000 clones, less than 40% found once. Material for sequencing was tumor tissue. The origin of the receptors is a female donor with papillary thyroid cancer or a benign thyroid nodule (not recorded which). Some clones in this sample may be carry-over from other donors' samples.

This chain joins TRBV6-1 and TRBJ2-7, with 9 positions matching TRBD1. The CDR3 covers 14 residues. V lost 7 bases and J lost 2; bases outside the gene matches: 6. Per the germline V gene, CDR1 is MNHNS and CDR2 is SASEGT. CDR3: CASKTGQGTYEQYF. CDR3 nucleotides: TGTGCCAGCAAAACGGGACAGGGAACCTACGAGCAGTACTTC.

This chain connects TRBV12-3 or TRBV12-4 to TRBJ1-4, with 8 bases matching TRBD1. The CDR3 consists of 13 residues. V trimming: 5 bases; J trimming: 10 bases; junction bases outside the gene matches: 6. The CDR3 reads CASSMDRAGKLFF. The CDR3 DNA reads TGTGCCAGCAGTATGGACAGGGCCGGAAAACTGTTTTTT.

This clone has a handful of counts. V is TRBV29-1 and J is TRBJ2-1; D is perhaps TRBD1 or TRBD2 (5 bases each). CDR1 SQVTM and CDR2 ANQGSEA come from the germline V gene. Deletions cut 5 bases from V and 7 bases from J, with 21 bases between. The CDR3 sequence is 15 residues long. The DNA for the CDR3 is TGCAGCGTTTACCGAGGGGCTGGTTTTGTGAATGAGCAGTTCTTC. This codes for CSVYRGAGFVNEQFF.

In this sample, this clone turned up a few times. The V gene is TRBV6-2 or TRBV6-3, the J gene TRBJ1-2; 7 nucleotides line up with TRBD1. The J segment lost 10 bases and the V segment lost 5 bases, leaving 10 bases of the junction unmatched. The germline gives CDR1 MNHEY, CDR2 SVGEGT. The CDR3 runs to 13 residues. The CDR3 bases are TGTGCCAGCAGTCCGACAGGGCCCCTCCTCTACACCTTC. It specifies CASSPTGPLLYTF.

The chain joins TRBV19 to TRBJ2-7, with D unresolved. The CDR3 spans 13 residues. Deletions cut 4 bases from V and 0 bases from J, with 7 bases between. The germline V gene encodes CDR1 LNHDA and CDR2 SQIVND (reference sequence). CDR3 sequence (DNA): TGTGCCAGTAGTAGGCAGGTCTCCTACGAGCAGTACTTC. It specifies CASSRQVSYEQYF.

The table lists this clone with a few counts. The chain combines TRBV12-3 or TRBV12-4 with TRBJ1-2; D gene ambiguous. Trimming stripped 5 bases from V and 4 bases from J, with 14 bases between. The length of the CDR3 is 14 residues. The CDR3, as DNA: TGTGCCAGCAGTCAAATCGGGCGGGCCTATGGCTACACCTTC. This codes for CASSQIGRAYGYTF.

The chain combines TRBV6-1 with TRBJ1-1; D is unclear. The CDR3 is made up of 14 amino acids. V dropped 6 bases and J dropped 0 bases, with 11 bases sitting between them. Germline lookup yields CDR1 MNHNS and CDR2 SASEGT. The CDR3 bases are TGTGCCAGCAGCTTAACGTGGGTGAACACTGAAGCTTTCTTT. This translates into CASSLTWVNTEAFF.

This clone was seen ten or more times. V is TRBV6-1 and J is TRBJ1-5, with 7 bases aligning to TRBD1. Germline V gene sequence: CDR1 MNHNS, CDR2 SASEGT. The length of the CDR3 is 14 residues. With V trimmed by 5 bases and J by 2 bases, 3 bases remained unmatched. CDR3 sequence: CASSHDRGNQPQHF. The CDR3 nucleotides are TGTGCCAGCAGTCACGACAGGGGCAATCAGCCCCAGCATTTT.

The chain employs TRBV9 and TRBJ1-6, with D uncertain. This CDR3 region has 13 residues. Trimming took off 7 bases at V and 5 bases at J, with 10 bases between the two ends. CDR1 and CDR2 (germline): SGDLS, YYNGEE. CDR3 nucleotide sequence: TGTGCCAGCTCACAGATCGATAATTCACCCCTCCACTTT. It yields the protein CASSQIDNSPLHF. Complete variable domain (other parts from reference TRBV9 and TRBJ1-6): DSGVTQTPKHLITATGQRVTLRCSPRSGDLSVYWYQQSLDQGLQFLIQYYNGEERAKGNILERFSAQQFPDLHSELNLSSLELGDSALYFCASSQIDNSPLHFGNGTRLTVT.

The gene calls are TRBV7-3 and TRBJ2-2; no clear D. The CDR3 is 12 amino acids. The V gene lost 3 bases and the J gene lost 5 bases, with 4 bases spanning the gap. The germline V gene encodes CDR1 SGHTA and CDR2 FQGTGA. CDR3 nucleotide sequence: TGTGCCAGCAGCTTGGGGACCGGGGAGCTGTTTTTT. This translates into CASSLGTGELFF.

In the case of this clone: The sample holds other DNA sequences that translate to the same CDR3. The CDR3 is CSARDSTRFYRGEGGRGYTF. CDR3 bases: TGCAGTGCTAGAGATTCTACCCGATTCTACAGGGGAGAGGGGGGAAGGGGTTACACCTTC. The chain recombines TRBV20-1 with TRBJ1-2; TRBD1 agrees at 7 bases. The CDR3 consists of 20 residues. CDR1 and CDR2 from the germline V gene are DFQATT and SNEGSKA (reference sequence). Trimming cost V 0 bases and J 11 bases; bases outside gene matches: 30.

The chain joins TRBV28 to TRBJ2-3; D is undetermined. This CDR3 is built from 16 residues. Trimming removed 7 bases at V and 1 base at J, with 18 bases between. Per germline, CDR1 MDHEN and CDR2 SYDVKM. The DNA of the CDR3 is TGTGCCAGCACCCCCGCCCCAGGAGACCGCACAGATACGCAGTATTTT. Its translation: CASTPAPGDRTDTQYF.

The genes are TRBV11-2 and TRBJ1-1; 7 bases align to TRBD1. V was pared by 1 base and J by 2 bases, with 10 bases of the junction left unmatched. CDR3 length equals 17 residues. Germline-derived CDR1 and CDR2 are SGHAT and FQNNGV. Here the CDR3 DNA reads TGTGCCAGCAGCTTAGTTCGACAGGGTGGGGGAAACACTGAAGCTTTCTTT. Translated, it gives CASSLVRQGGGNTEAFF.

The CDR3 sequence is CASMKGETYEQYF. DNA for the CDR3: TGTGCCAGCATGAAGGGGGAGACCTACGAGCAGTACTTC. J is TRBJ2-7 and V is TRBV2, with a tentative D call TRBD1 (6 bases). The CDR3 contains 13 residues. Per the germline V gene, CDR1 is SNHLY and CDR2 is FYNNEI. V shed 7 bases and J shed 2 bases, with 12 bases lying between them.

The chain joins TRBV25-1 to TRBJ1-2; D is possibly TRBD1 (6 bases). The CDR3 is 15 amino acids. Germline CDR1 is MGHDK and CDR2 is SYGVNS. The V end was cut by 0 bases, the J end by 4 bases, with 12 bases between. This chain's CDR3 is CASSEYAGAGYGYTF. DNA of the CDR3: TGTGCCAGCAGTGAATACGCGGGGGCCGGCTATGGCTACACCTTC.

V is TRBV20-1 and J is TRBJ2-2; 9 bases agree with TRBD1. The V and J ends lost 5 bases and 6 bases, in that order; junction bases with no gene match: 7. This CDR3 region has 14 residues. Germline V gene sequence: CDR1 DFQATT, CDR2 SNEGSKA (reference sequence). The CDR3 DNA follows: TGCAGTGCTGCCGGGACAGGGTATGCCGGGGAGCTGTTTTTT. Translation gives CSAAGTGYAGELFF.

The chain links TRBV5-1 to TRBJ2-1, with 9 bases fitting TRBD1. The CDR3 length is 15 residues. Per the germline V gene, CDR1 is SGHRS and CDR2 is YFSETQ. With V trimmed by 4 bases and J by 6 bases, 8 bases remained unmatched. DNA for the CDR3: TGCGCCAGCAGCCCAGGACAGGGGTCGGGCAATGAGCAGTTCTTC. Translating gives CASSPGQGSGNEQFF.

In this sample, this clone turned up once. V gene TRBV20-1 combines with J gene TRBJ2-1, with D possibly TRBD2 on 5 matching bases. Trimming removed 3 bases at V and 0 bases at J, with 12 bases between. Germline CDR1 DFQATT, CDR2 SNEGSKA (reference sequence). The CDR3 consists of 15 residues. The CDR3 sequence: CSASGGSGSYNEQFF. The CDR3 nucleotides are TGCAGTGCTAGCGGCGGGTCTGGCTCCTACAATGAGCAGTTCTTC.

The chain is built from TRBV5-1 and TRBJ1-2; D is unresolved. V was trimmed by 2 bases and J by 0 bases, leaving 8 bases between them. CDR1 is SGHRS, CDR2 YFSETQ, per germline. This CDR3 spans 14 amino acids. CDR3 residues: CASSFFGTNYGYTF. The CDR3 nucleotides are TGCGCCAGCAGCTTCTTCGGGACTAACTATGGCTACACCTTC.

In this sample, this clone turned up a few times. This CDR3 reads CASSPDRVKGYTF. The CDR3 DNA reads TGTGCCAGCAGCCCGGACAGGGTTAAGGGCTACACCTTC. The chain links TRBV28 to TRBJ1-2, with 8 positions matching TRBD1. Trimming took 6 bases from V and 8 from J; bases not matched to a gene: 8. The CDR3 spans 13 residues. Germline V gene sequence: CDR1 MDHEN, CDR2 SYDVKM.

The chain uses TRBV7-3 and TRBJ2-2, with D hard to call. Trimming cost V 1 base and J 6 bases, with 6 bases left between them. CDR3 length: 13 amino acids. Germline V gene data show CDR1 as SGHTA and CDR2 as FQGTGA. CDR3 bases: TGTGCCAGCAGCTTAATTAGGGCCGGGGAGCTGTTTTTT. Translation: CASSLIRAGELFF.

The chain links TRBV5-1 to TRBJ2-7; D is uncertain. The germline gives CDR1 SGHRS, CDR2 YFSETQ. The CDR3 spans 14 residues. V was cut by 0 bases and J by 7 bases, with 14 bases left in between. CDR3 coding DNA: TGCGCCAGCAGCTTGGTTCAGGAACCATGGGAGCAGTACTTC. Residues: CASSLVQEPWEQYF.

The chain combines TRBV7-8 with TRBJ2-7; no clear D gene. Germline-derived CDR1 and CDR2 are SGHVS and FQNEAQ. Trimming stripped 2 bases from V and 2 bases from J, with 7 bases between. The CDR3 length is 13 residues. The CDR3 here is CASSLPTAYEQYF. The CDR3 DNA reads as TGTGCCAGCAGCTTACCCACAGCCTACGAGCAGTACTTC.

The genes are TRBV5-1 and TRBJ2-7, with 12 positions matching TRBD2. The V and J ends lost 4 bases and 0 bases, in that order; junction bases with no gene match: 2. The germline V gene encodes CDR1 SGHRS and CDR2 YFSETQ. The CDR3 sequence is 15 residues long. The CDR3 nucleotides read TGCGCCAGCAGCCCGACTAGCGGGGGCTCCTACGAGCAGTACTTC. Residues: CASSPTSGGSYEQYF.

In this sample, this clone turned up a few times. This chain links TRBV6-1 with TRBJ2-3; 10 positions agree with TRBD2. CDR3 size: 13 residues. The V gene end was trimmed by 8 bases and the J gene end by 3 bases; junction bases not matched to a gene: 2. CDR1 and CDR2 (germline): MNHNS, SASEGT. In DNA form, the CDR3 reads TGTGCCAGCCGACTAGCGGGTACAGATACGCAGTATTTT. Residues: CASRLAGTDTQYF.

A few counts support this clone. The V call is TRBV10-1, the J call TRBJ1-2; TRBD1 agrees at 10 bases. CDR3 length: 16 residues. The germline V gene has CDR1 WNHNN and CDR2 SYGVQD (reference sequence). V dropped 5 bases and J dropped 3; count of bases not matched to a gene: 9. The CDR3, as DNA: TGCGCCAGCAGTACGACCGTGGGACAGGGGTACTATGGCTACACCTTC. Residues: CASSTTVGQGYYGYTF.